This T cell receptor beta chain was identified in a study of OX40 agonist ivuxolimab in advanced cancers. The overall study: Patients received ivuxolimab, an agonistic anti-OX40 (CD134) antibody. It was permissible to have had prior anti-PD-1, anti-PD-L1 or anti-CTLA-4 therapy, and over 35% had some. Partial responses, seen in three patients, involved one hepatocellular carcinoma and two cutaneous melanomas.

The J segment lost 3 bases and the V segment lost 4 bases, leaving 8 bases of the junction unmatched. This CDR3 has 17 residues. CDR1 is LGHNA and CDR2 is YNFKEQ in the germline V gene. Sequencing used immunoSEQ multiplex PCR; TCRdb keeps in-frame clones, though not all of them. Of 55,000 to 90,000 clones in the sample, 88% were seen once. In the case of this clone: The antigen remains unidentified.

Broader study findings: Antigen specificity of clonally expanded peripheral T cells was not established.

The source of this sequence is an adult with an advanced solid tumor such as melanoma, head and neck, liver or kidney cancer. The V call is TRBV4-2, the J call TRBJ1-5, with 11 bases fitting TRBD1. The source was CD4+ or CD8+ T cells sorted from blood, collected in a trial of the OX40 agonist ivuxolimab. Here the CDR3 reads CASSPGQGGSNNQPQHF. The CDR3 DNA reads TGTGCCAGCAGCCCGGGACAGGGGGGCTCGAACAATCAGCCCCAGCATTTT.